This T cell receptor (beta chain) was profiled in a study of blood T cell repertoires in COVID-19. The authors' processing: The assay estimated nucleated cells by amplifying reference gene primers. Some clones are missing from TCRdb's copy, which holds only in-frame ones; the method was immunoSEQ multiplex PCR. V and J calls and clone size come straight from that table; D and trimming were deduced from the DNA. Among some 250,000 clones, approximately 91% were seen once, and the ten largest hold roughly 2.1%. This CDR3 comprises 14 residues. Trimming pared 4 bases from V and 10 bases from J, leaving 14 bases between. Germline values: CDR1 SGHAT, CDR2 FQNNGV.

Sequenced: PBMCs or T cells enriched from blood (not recorded which). V usage is TRBV11-2 and J usage is TRBJ1-6; D is unresolved. The TCR comes from a woman in her 40s with acute COVID-19. The CDR3 region has the DNA TGTGCCAGCAGCTCCCACCAGGCGAAGTCACCCCTCCACTTT. This codes for CASSSHQAKSPLHF.